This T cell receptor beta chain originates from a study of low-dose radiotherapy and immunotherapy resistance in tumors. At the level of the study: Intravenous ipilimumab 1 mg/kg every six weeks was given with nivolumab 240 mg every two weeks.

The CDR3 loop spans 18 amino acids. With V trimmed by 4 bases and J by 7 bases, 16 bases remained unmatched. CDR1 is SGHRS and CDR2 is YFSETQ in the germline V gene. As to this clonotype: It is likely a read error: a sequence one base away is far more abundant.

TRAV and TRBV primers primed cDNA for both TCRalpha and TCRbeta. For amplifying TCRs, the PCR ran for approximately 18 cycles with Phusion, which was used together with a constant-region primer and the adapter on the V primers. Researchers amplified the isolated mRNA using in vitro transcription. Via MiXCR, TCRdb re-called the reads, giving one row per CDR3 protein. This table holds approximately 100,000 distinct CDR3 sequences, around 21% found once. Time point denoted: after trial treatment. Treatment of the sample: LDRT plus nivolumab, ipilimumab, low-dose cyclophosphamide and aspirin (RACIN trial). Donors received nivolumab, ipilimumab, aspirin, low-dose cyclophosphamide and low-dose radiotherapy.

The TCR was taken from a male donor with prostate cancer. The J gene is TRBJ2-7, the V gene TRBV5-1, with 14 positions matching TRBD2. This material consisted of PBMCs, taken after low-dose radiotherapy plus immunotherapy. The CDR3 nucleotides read TGCGCCAGCAGCCCGGGACTAGCGGGGGCCCGGGGGGGCAATGAGCAGTACTTC. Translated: CASSPGLAGARGGNEQYF.